The sequence of this TCR beta chain was determined in a study of blood T cell repertoires in COVID-19. On the study more broadly: COVID-19 samples, acute and convalescent, were from the United States, Italy and Spain.

V was clipped by 4 bases and J by 5 bases; unmatched bases: 5. Germline V CDR1 and CDR2: MNHEY, SMNVEV (reference sequence). CDR3 length equals 14 residues. In the original processing: It was from reference gene primer amplification that nucleated cell counts were estimated. Some clones are missing from TCRdb's copy, which holds only in-frame ones; the method was immunoSEQ multiplex PCR. That table is the source of V, J and clone size, and D and trimming were worked out from the DNA. This table has under 250,000 clones, around 86% appearing once. This rearrangement joins TRBV27 to TRBJ2-3; 8 positions agree with TRBD2. The sequence was obtained from a man at least 80 years old with acute or convalescent COVID-19. The sample was peripheral blood. CDR3 coding DNA: TGTGCCAGCAGTTCAGCGGGAGAGGGAGATACGCAGTATTTT. It specifies CASSSAGEGDTQYF.